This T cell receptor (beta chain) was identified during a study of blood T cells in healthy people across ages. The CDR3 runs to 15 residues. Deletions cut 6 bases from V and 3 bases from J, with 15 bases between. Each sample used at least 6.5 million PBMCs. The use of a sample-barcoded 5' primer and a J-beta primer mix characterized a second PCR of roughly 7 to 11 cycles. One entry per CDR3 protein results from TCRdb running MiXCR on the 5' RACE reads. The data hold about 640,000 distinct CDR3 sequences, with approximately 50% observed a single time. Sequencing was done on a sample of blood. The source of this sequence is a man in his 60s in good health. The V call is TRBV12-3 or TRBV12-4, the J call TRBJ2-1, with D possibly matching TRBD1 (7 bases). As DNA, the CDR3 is TGTGCCAGCAGGTCACAGGGGACTCTCTACAATGAGCAGTTCTTC. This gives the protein CASRSQGTLYNEQFF.